This note documents a single T cell receptor (beta chain) sequence. Its antigen is unknown. No base quality values were provided; no much bigger clone lies one nucleotide off. The data were obtained in a study of blood T cell repertoires in COVID-19 (TCRdb year 2020). Looking at the study overall: Samples covering the acute and convalescent phases of COVID-19 were provided by collaborators in the United States, Italy and Spain. The material from the prospective study consisted of cDNA or gDNA derived from T cells, B-cell-depleted T cells, or PBMCs. Subjects who had been exposed to COVID-19, were actively infected with it, or had recovered from it provided the deeply sampled blood TCRbeta repertoires that made up the dataset. The repertoires were released in a freely available public database intended as a resource for research on the immune response to SARS-CoV-2. Samples came from the ongoing ImmuneRACE study (first 160 participants) plus 1,254 subjects from 6 global collaborators. Sample metadata almost always included a de-identified subject ID, COVID-19 status, age in years and sex. HLA class I and class II types, where available, came from metadata supplied by the sample provider rather than from assay-based typing. The full study reports these points: The amount of clinical and demographic metadata varied by source and participant and was provided uncurated.

The immunoSEQ Assay, a bias-controlled multiplex PCR, was used to amplify TCRbeta CDR3 regions from genomic DNA. Regarding the original processing steps: Within the assay, amplification of reference gene primers was used to estimate how many nucleated cells each sample contained. To quantify the absolute abundance of each unique TCRbeta CDR3 rearrangement, sequence reads were collapsed and filtered. For each sample, productive Simpson clonality was calculated as the square root of Simpson's diversity index over productive rearrangements. Drawn from immuneACCESS, this table holds only the in-frame rearrangements with V and J called that TCRdb kept. Clones are partly lost; checked studies trace under half to an unresolved V gene and leave the rest unexplained. For V, J and clone size, that table is used; D and trimming come from the DNA. Here the sample has approximately 70,000 clones; about 90% occur a single time. The top ten constitute roughly 6.8% of the sample.

V loses 5 bases of germline sequence and J loses 6 bases, and the interval between the two ends is 8 bases. The germline V gene encodes CDR1 SEHNR and CDR2 FQNEAQ (reference sequence). From the cysteine up to the phenylalanine, the CDR3 has a length of 11 residues. Solely the CDR3 DNA is kept, with 33 bases framed from the first base. The collaborating institutions used their own protocols to collect whole blood in K2EDTA tubes. For TCRbeta analysis, collaborator samples were shipped as frozen whole blood, as isolated PBMCs, or as DNA extracted from either sample type. Specimen: peripheral blood. In this chain, TRBV7-9 is recombined with TRBJ2-7; the D gene is unclear. The receptor comes from a woman of 80 years or more with active COVID-19. The nucleotide sequence is TGTGCCAGCAGCGTCGACTCCGAGCAGTACTTC. Its product reads: CASSVDSEQYF.